Each of the 28 T cell receptor beta chains below was sequenced from the same sample in a study of T cells after yellow fever vaccination. TCRdb ran MiXCR on the 5' RACE reads and lists one entry per CDR3 protein. The sample carries some 350,000 distinct CDR3 sequences, almost 4% recorded once. The sequencing used PBMCs, collected 5 days after the yellow fever booster vaccination. Receptors originate from a man between 18 and 29 years old who received the YFV17D yellow fever vaccine.

The V gene is TRBV7-9, the J gene TRBJ2-1; D not certain. V was clipped by 5 bases and J by 8 bases, with 19 bases between them. The CDR3 runs 15 residues. Per the germline V gene, CDR1 is SEHNR and CDR2 is FQNEAQ (reference sequence). The CDR3 nucleotides are TGTGCCAGCAGCCGCGTGTCTGCCGTGAACCATGAGCAGTTCTTC. This gives the protein CASSRVSAVNHEQFF. The entire variable domain, with the rest obtained from reference TRBV7-9 and TRBJ2-1, is as follows: DTGVSQNPRHKITKRGQNVTFRCDPISEHNRLYWYRQTLGQGPEFLTYFQNEAQLEKSRLLSDRFSAERPKGSFSTLEIQRTEQGDSAMYLCASSRVSAVNHEQFFGPGTRLTVL.

This chain links TRBV5-1 with TRBJ2-6; 9 positions match TRBD1. With V trimmed by 4 bases and J by 0 bases, 14 bases remained unmatched. The CDR3 runs to 20 residues. The germline gives CDR1 SGHRS, CDR2 YFSETQ. The CDR3 spells CASSGTGLGSWVSGANVLTF. The CDR3 DNA reads TGCGCCAGCAGCGGGACAGGGTTGGGAAGCTGGGTCTCTGGGGCCAACGTCCTGACTTTC. Filled out from reference TRBV5-1 and TRBJ2-6, the complete variable domain reads KAGVTQTPRYLIKTRGQQVTLSCSPISGHRSVSWYQQTPGQGLQFLFEYFSETQRNKGNFPGRFSGRQFSNSRSEMNVSTLELGDSALYLCASSGTGLGSWVSGANVLTFGAGSRLTVL.

This clonotype came up a few times. The chain couples TRBV7-3 to TRBJ2-5; 7 nucleotides agree with TRBD2. Germline V gene data show CDR1 as SGHTA and CDR2 as FQGTGA. V shed 3 bases, J shed 2 bases, and the junction held 3 bases outside the gene matches. The CDR3 covers 14 residues. In nucleotides, the CDR3 is TGTGCCAGCAGCTTTGGGGGGGTTCAAGAGACCCAGTACTTC. This codes for CASSFGGVQETQYF.

The table lists this clonotype with a few counts. The chain couples TRBV19 to TRBJ2-3; TRBD2 aligns across 12 bases. CDR3 length equals 14 residues. Trimming at V came to 4 bases and at J to 5 bases, leaving 1 base not matched to a gene. Germline V lookup: CDR1 LNHDA, CDR2 SQIVND (reference sequence). This CDR3 is CASSTSGGVDTQYF. In DNA form, the CDR3 reads TGTGCCAGTAGTACTAGCGGGGGGGTAGATACGCAGTATTTT.

In this sample, this clonotype turned up many times. The chain couples TRBV29-1 to TRBJ2-5, with D possibly being TRBD2 (7 bases). Germline V gives CDR1 SQVTM, CDR2 ANQGSEA. The CDR3 has 14 amino acids. Trimming stripped 3 bases from V and 2 bases from J, with 13 bases between. For the CDR3, the DNA is TGCAGCGTTGAGATTCGGGGGGCACAAGAGACCCAGTACTTC. Translation: CSVEIRGAQETQYF.

The rearrangement joins TRBV28 to TRBJ2-7, with D possibly TRBD1 on 5 matching bases. The germline V and J ends were trimmed by 3 bases and 0 bases, with 6 bases remaining between them. Looked up from germline, CDR1 is MDHEN and CDR2 is SYDVKM. The CDR3 has 13 residues. CDR3 nucleotide sequence: TGTGCCAGCAGTTTCGGACACTCCTACGAGCAGTACGTC. Translating gives CASSFGHSYEQYV.

This clonotype was detected ten times or more. CDR3 sequence (DNA): TGCGCCAGCAGCCCCTTACAGGGAAGCTCCTACGAGCAGTACTTC. Its protein is CASSPLQGSSYEQYF. This chain uses TRBV5-1 with TRBJ2-7; TRBD1 is a possible D gene (6 bases). With 4 bases removed from V and 0 bases from J, the gap between germline ends came to 14 bases. The CDR3 consists of 15 residues. The germline CDR1 and CDR2 sequences are SGHRS and YFSETQ.

This chain uses TRBV3-1 with TRBJ2-5, with a possible D match to TRBD2 (6 bases). Germline-derived CDR1 and CDR2 are LGHDT and YNNKEL (reference sequence). The CDR3 is made up of 14 amino acids. V was clipped by 4 bases and J by 2 bases, with 11 bases between them. The CDR3 DNA sequence: TGTGCCAGCAGCCGCCCGACTAGACAAGAGACCCAGTACTTC. Translating it yields CASSRPTRQETQYF.

This clonotype showed up just a few times. The chain is built from TRBV19 and TRBJ1-1, with D perhaps matching TRBD1 (5 bases). V lost 5 bases to trimming and J lost 5 bases, with 15 bases between them. Germline V gene lookup returns CDR1 LNHDA and CDR2 SQIVND (reference sequence). The CDR3 totals 14 residues. CDR3 nucleotide sequence: TGTGCCAGTAGTCATCTCCCCGGGGCGACTGAAGCTTTCTTT. Translated, it gives CASSHLPGATEAFF. Supplemented by reference TRBV19 and TRBJ1-1, the full variable domain reads DGGITQSPKYLFRKEGQNVTLSCEQNLNHDAMYWYRQDPGQGLRLIYYSQIVNDFQKGDIAEGYSVSREKKESFPLTVTSAQKNPTAFYLCASSHLPGATEAFFGQGTRLTVV.

V is TRBV5-1 and J is TRBJ2-5; weak D call: TRBD2 (6 bases). Germline CDR1 reads SGHRS; CDR2 reads YFSETQ. The CDR3 is 15 residues long. The V end was cut by 3 bases, the J end by 5 bases, with 17 bases between. Here the CDR3 reads CASSSLGLHDETQYF. CDR3 coding DNA: TGCGCCAGCAGCTCCCTGGGACTGCATGACGAGACCCAGTACTTC.

In its sample, this clonotype was seen a few times. The chain joins TRBV3-1 to TRBJ2-3; D possibly matches TRBD1 or TRBD2 (5 bases each). The V and J ends lost 1 base and 7 bases respectively, with 15 bases between them. Germline lookup yields CDR1 LGHDT and CDR2 YNNKEL (reference sequence). The CDR3 is 15 amino acids. The CDR3 region is CASSQAGSELNTQYF. The CDR3 nucleotides are TGTGCCAGCAGCCAAGCAGGGAGTGAATTGAATACGCAGTATTTT.

This clonotype has more than one count but fewer than ten. The rearrangement uses TRBV7-2 and TRBJ1-2; the match to TRBD1 covers 10 bases. Trimming at V came to 5 bases and at J to 4 bases, leaving 7 bases not matched to a gene. Germline CDR1 SGHTA, CDR2 FQGNSA. CDR3 length: 15 amino acids. This CDR3 is CASSRGQGRSYGYTF. The CDR3 bases are TGTGCCAGCAGCAGGGGACAGGGGAGGTCCTATGGCTACACCTTC.

The J gene is TRBJ2-7, the V gene TRBV28, with 9 positions matching TRBD1. V dropped 3 bases and J dropped 7; count of bases not matched to a gene: 10. Germline CDR1 reads MDHEN; CDR2 reads SYDVKM. The CDR3 totals 15 residues. CDR3 loop: CASSFTGGYSGEQYV. CDR3 nucleotides: TGTGCCAGCAGTTTCACAGGGGGCTATTCGGGGGAGCAGTACGTC.

The table lists this clonotype with a few counts. J is TRBJ2-7 and V is TRBV20-1; D is unclear. V was clipped by 1 base and J by 2 bases, with 9 bases between them. The CDR3 is 13 amino acids. Germline values: CDR1 DFQATT, CDR2 SNEGSKA (reference sequence). CDR3 region: CSARGGFTYEQYF. The CDR3 DNA reads as TGCAGTGCTAGAGGAGGTTTTACCTACGAGCAGTACTTC.

This clonotype was seen a few times. CDR3 sequence: CATSREKGYEQYV. In DNA form, the CDR3 reads TGTGCCACCAGCAGAGAAAAAGGCTACGAGCAGTACGTC. The chain links TRBV15 to TRBJ2-7; D unresolved. The CDR3 length is 13 residues. The germline V gene encodes CDR1 LNHNV and CDR2 YYDKDF (reference sequence). Trimming removed 0 bases at V and 3 bases at J, with 6 bases between.

The rearrangement links TRBV4-1 to TRBJ2-3; 10 nucleotides match TRBD2. CDR1 and CDR2 from the germline V gene are MGHRA and YSYEKL. V shed 7 bases, J shed 4 bases, and the junction held 11 bases outside the gene matches. This CDR3 is built from 16 residues. For the CDR3, the DNA is TGCGCCAGCACCATGTGGGAGCGGGGGGGTTCAGATACGCAGTATTTT. This encodes CASTMWERGGSDTQYF.

This clonotype was seen a handful of times. This rearrangement joins TRBV24-1 to TRBJ2-1; D possibly matches TRBD1 or TRBD2 (5 bases each). The V gene lost 4 bases and the J gene lost 5 bases, with 14 bases spanning the gap. Germline values: CDR1 KGHDR, CDR2 SFDVKD. The CDR3 length is 15 residues. CDR3: CATSDTGTMDNEQFF. CDR3 DNA: TGTGCCACCAGTGACACCGGGACCATGGACAATGAGCAGTTCTTC.

This clonotype was counted ten times or more. The chain uses TRBV29-1 and TRBJ2-3; D is perhaps TRBD1 (6 bases). The V gene lost 7 bases and the J gene lost 4 bases, with 12 bases spanning the gap. The CDR3 has 12 residues. Germline CDR1 SQVTM, CDR2 ANQGSEA. CDR3: CSAGQQPDTQYF. As DNA, the CDR3 is TGCAGCGCCGGACAGCAGCCAGATACGCAGTATTTT.

This rearrangement joins TRBV7-2 to TRBJ2-7; TRBD1 matches 7 bases. In germline, CDR1 is SGHTA, CDR2 FQGNSA. V was clipped by 5 bases and J by 0 bases; unmatched bases: 7. CDR3 length: 15 residues. In DNA, the CDR3 is TGTGCCAGCAGCACCTACCGGGACAGCTCCTACGAGCAGTACTTC. This gives the protein CASSTYRDSSYEQYF.

This clonotype was counted between two and nine times. The V and J genes are TRBV20-1 and TRBJ1-2; the D gene is possibly TRBD1 (5 bases). Per germline, CDR1 DFQATT and CDR2 SNEGSKA (reference sequence). This CDR3 region has 11 residues. The V gene lost 6 bases and the J gene lost 8 bases, with 13 bases spanning the gap. The CDR3 DNA is TGCAGTGCCCGGGACCTAAAAGGCTACACCTTC. Amino acid sequence: CSARDLKGYTF.

This chain links TRBV4-2 with TRBJ1-1; no firm D call. CDR1 and CDR2 from the germline V gene are LGHNA and YNFKEQ. This CDR3 spans 13 amino acids. Trimming shortened V by 1 base and J by 8 bases, and 11 bases separated the two germline ends. The CDR3 reads CASSQGLKEEAFF. The CDR3 coding sequence is TGTGCCAGCAGCCAAGGGTTGAAGGAGGAAGCTTTCTTT.

The chain couples TRBV27 to TRBJ2-1; 7 bases match TRBD2. Germline V gene sequence: CDR1 MNHEY, CDR2 SMNVEV (reference sequence). The CDR3 sequence is 17 residues long. Losses at the gene ends were 2 bases for V and 2 bases for J; bases not matched to a gene: 9. The CDR3 sequence is CASSLLSGGGTYNEQFF. The CDR3 DNA reads as TGTGCCAGCAGTTTACTCTCGGGGGGAGGAACCTACAATGAGCAGTTCTTC.

Ten or more counts support this clonotype. The chain carries TRBV7-9 and TRBJ2-7; tentative D call: TRBD1 (5 bases). Germline assignment: CDR1 SEHNR and CDR2 FQNEAQ (reference sequence). The CDR3 is 13 amino acids. With 1 base removed from V and 4 bases from J, the gap between germline ends came to 8 bases. In nucleotides, the CDR3 is TGTGCCAGCAGCTTAGGGGGCAGATACGAGCAGTACGTC. Amino acid sequence: CASSLGGRYEQYV.

This clonotype has more than one count but fewer than ten. J is TRBJ2-5 and V is TRBV5-1, with D maybe TRBD1 (8 bases). Trimming removed 3 bases at V and 5 bases at J, with 17 bases between. The germline V gene has CDR1 SGHRS and CDR2 YFSETQ. The CDR3 spans 15 residues. This CDR3 is CASSSMTGEGETQYF. Written as DNA, the CDR3 is TGCGCCAGCAGCTCTATGACAGGGGAGGGGGAGACCCAGTACTTC. Looking up the rest from reference TRBV5-1 and TRBJ2-5 gives the full variable domain: KAGVTQTPRYLIKTRGQQVTLSCSPISGHRSVSWYQQTPGQGLQFLFEYFSETQRNKGNFPGRFSGRQFSNSRSEMNVSTLELGDSALYLCASSSMTGEGETQYFGPGTRLLVL.

This clonotype was counted many times. The J gene is TRBJ2-3, the V gene TRBV20-1; perhaps TRBD2 as D (6 bases). Germline CDR1 and CDR2: DFQATT and SNEGSKA (reference sequence). V was pared by 1 base and J by 7 bases, with 21 bases between. This CDR3 spans 16 amino acids. This chain's CDR3 is CSARGRGGGSGHTQYF. The CDR3 DNA reads TGCAGTGCTAGAGGTCGTGGCGGTGGGAGCGGGCATACGCAGTATTTT.

The gene calls are TRBV7-2 and TRBJ2-2, with D perhaps TRBD1 (6 bases). This CDR3 region has 18 residues. V was cut by 2 bases and J by 5 bases, with 21 bases left in between. The germline gives CDR1 SGHTA, CDR2 FQGNSA. DNA for the CDR3: TGTGCCAGCAGCTTACGCCCACCGGGCAGGGGCAATACCGGGGAGCTGTTTTTT. This gives the protein CASSLRPPGRGNTGELFF. Based on the CDR3 plus reference TRBV7-2 and TRBJ2-2, the full variable domain is GAGVSQSPSNKVTEKGKDVELRCDPISGHTALYWYRQSLGQGLEFLIYFQGNSAPDKSGLPSDRFSAERTGGSVSTLTIQRTQQEDSAVYLCASSLRPPGRGNTGELFFGEGSRLTVL.

This clonotype was counted only a few times. V gene TRBV4-3 combines with J gene TRBJ1-5; D is unresolved. Trimming shortened V by 0 bases and J by 1 base, and 7 bases separated the two germline ends. This CDR3 has 15 amino acids. Germline V gene data show CDR1 as LGHNA and CDR2 as YSLEER. DNA for the CDR3: TGCGCCAGCAGCCAAGAATTTGGGAGCAATCAGCCCCAGCATTTT. The encoded protein is CASSQEFGSNQPQHF.

This chain connects TRBV28 to TRBJ1-5; no definite D call. This CDR3 spans 11 amino acids. CDR1 and CDR2 from the germline V gene are MDHEN and SYDVKM. The V gene lost 6 bases and the J gene lost 9 bases, with 9 bases spanning the gap. In DNA, the CDR3 is TGTGCCAGCAGCGGAGACGGGCCCCAGCATTTT. Amino acid sequence: CASSGDGPQHF.